The 25 T cell receptor beta chains presented below share a single source sample, sequenced in a study of blood T cell repertoires in COVID-19. Clones were sequenced by immunoSEQ multiplex PCR, and TCRdb holds only the in-frame ones, with some missing. The table lists about 120,000 clones, roughly 84% of them singletons. Sequences were obtained from PBMCs or T cells enriched from blood (not recorded which). These receptors were taken from a woman in her twenties or thirties who had recovered from COVID-19.

This chain uses TRBV10-3 with TRBJ2-1; D might be TRBD2 (6 bases). Germline V lookup: CDR1 ENHRY, CDR2 SYGVKD. The CDR3 is made up of 14 amino acids. The V end lost 2 bases, the J end lost 7 bases, and 12 bases lay between the germline ends. CDR3 sequence: CAISEGAGKNEQFF. The CDR3 bases are TGTGCCATCAGTGAGGGGGCGGGAAAGAATGAGCAGTTCTTC.

The rearrangement joins TRBV7-2 to TRBJ2-1, with 7 bases aligning to TRBD2. V lost 0 bases, J lost 8 bases, and 1 base stayed unmatched. Germline CDR1 is SGHTA and CDR2 is FQGNSA. The CDR3 spans 13 residues. The CDR3 nucleotides are TGTGCCAGCAGCTTAGCGGGAGGGTATGAGCAGTTCTTC. Protein sequence: CASSLAGGYEQFF.

This rearrangement joins TRBV24-1 to TRBJ2-1; 7 nucleotides match TRBD1. The germline V gene has CDR1 KGHDR and CDR2 SFDVKD. Trimming removed 4 bases from V and 0 bases from J; junction bases left unmatched: 5. This CDR3 is built from 16 residues. This chain's CDR3 is CATSDQTGSSYNEQFF. The CDR3 DNA sequence: TGTGCCACCAGTGACCAGACAGGGAGCTCCTACAATGAGCAGTTCTTC.

The rearrangement uses TRBV14 and TRBJ2-2, with TRBD1 identical over 9 bases. Germline V lookup: CDR1 SGHDN, CDR2 FVKESK. The junction had 5 bases not matched to a gene; V was cut back by 0 bases and J by 6 bases. The length of the CDR3 is 16 residues. The CDR3 is CASSQDETGGAGELFF. For the CDR3, the DNA is TGTGCCAGCAGCCAAGATGAGACAGGGGGAGCCGGGGAGCTGTTTTTT.

The V call is TRBV10-3, the J call TRBJ2-5; no definite D call. In germline, CDR1 is ENHRY, CDR2 SYGVKD. The V gene lost 5 bases and the J gene lost 4 bases, with 14 bases spanning the gap. The CDR3 sequence is 14 residues long. The CDR3 nucleotides read TGTGCCATCAGTAGCAGGTCGGTCGGAGAGACCCAGTACTTC. Residues: CAISSRSVGETQYF.

The rearrangement links TRBV29-1 to TRBJ2-3, with TRBD2 matching 7 bases. V gave up 4 bases and J gave up 2 bases; unmatched junction bases: 6. CDR3 length: 14 amino acids. In germline, CDR1 is SQVTM, CDR2 ANQGSEA. CDR3 in amino acids: CSVVGEGNTDTQYF. CDR3 DNA: TGCAGCGTTGTAGGGGAGGGGAACACAGATACGCAGTATTTT.

The rearrangement links TRBV5-4 to TRBJ2-1; 9 nucleotides agree with TRBD1. The germline V gene encodes CDR1 SGHNT and CDR2 YYREEE (reference sequence). The length of the CDR3 is 16 residues. J gave up 7 bases and V 5 bases, and 13 bases lay outside the gene matches. CDR3 loop: CASRLSGTGIRNEQFF. CDR3 nucleotides: TGTGCCAGCAGACTCTCCGGGACAGGGATTCGAAATGAGCAGTTCTTC.

V usage is TRBV7-9 and J usage is TRBJ2-1; 10 bases match TRBD2. The CDR3 covers 16 residues. Germline V gene sequence: CDR1 SEHNR, CDR2 FQNEAQ (reference sequence). V dropped 5 bases and J dropped 7; count of bases not matched to a gene: 11. The CDR3 DNA reads as TGTGCCAGCAGCCCCGGACTAGCGGCTGGATGGAATGAGCAGTTCTTC. Residues: CASSPGLAAGWNEQFF.

A single count supports this clone. The V and J genes are TRBV4-2 and TRBJ1-1; tentatively, D is TRBD1 (5 bases). The V end was cut by 1 base, the J end by 1 base, with 10 bases between. The length of the CDR3 is 15 residues. Germline loops: CDR1 LGHNA, CDR2 YNFKEQ. CDR3 coding DNA: TGTGCCAGCAGCCAAGGACGACAGTCGAACACTGAAGCTTTCTTT. Translation: CASSQGRQSNTEAFF.

The gene calls are TRBV19 and TRBJ2-2, with 8 bases matching TRBD1. The V gene end was trimmed by 5 bases and the J gene end by 0 bases; junction bases not matched to a gene: 5. The CDR3 is made up of 16 amino acids. Germline V gene lookup returns CDR1 LNHDA and CDR2 SQIVND (reference sequence). The CDR3 nucleotides read TGTGCCAGTAGTGTTTCAGGGGGCGCGAACACCGGGGAGCTGTTTTTT. Translating it yields CASSVSGGANTGELFF.

V usage is TRBV4-2 and J usage is TRBJ2-2; 9 bases match TRBD2. Germline assignment: CDR1 LGHNA and CDR2 YNFKEQ. This CDR3 region has 24 residues. J gave up 1 base and V 1 base, and 25 bases lay outside the gene matches. The CDR3 sequence: CASSQGFGWREGPRAGKNTGELFF. The CDR3 DNA sequence: TGTGCCAGCAGCCAAGGCTTCGGGTGGCGGGAGGGCCCCCGGGCCGGTAAGAACACCGGGGAGCTGTTTTTT.

The chain carries TRBV5-1 and TRBJ1-2; 8 bases match TRBD1. Losses at the gene ends were 4 bases for V and 5 bases for J; bases not matched to a gene: 13. The CDR3 length is 16 residues. Germline CDR1 and CDR2: SGHRS and YFSETQ. This chain's CDR3 is CASSPGQAWLSYGYTF. For the CDR3, the DNA is TGCGCCAGCAGCCCGGGACAGGCGTGGCTCTCGTATGGCTACACCTTC.

Only a few counts were recorded for this clone. This sequence joins TRBV19 and TRBJ2-1, with 8 bases aligning to TRBD2. The J segment lost 10 bases and the V segment lost 9 bases, leaving 14 bases of the junction unmatched. This CDR3 has 14 amino acids. CDR1 LNHDA and CDR2 SQIVND come from the germline V gene (reference sequence). The CDR3 region has the DNA TGTGCCAGCGAACCCGGGACTAGGAATGGGGAGCAGTTCTTC. Its translation: CASEPGTRNGEQFF.

This chain links TRBV21-1 with TRBJ2-3; the listed D gene, TRBD2, was not tested against the DNA. TRBV21-1 is labeled a pseudogene. The CDR3 has 16 residues. CDR3 in DNA: TGTGCCAGCAGCAAGACTAGCGGGAGGAGCACAGATACGCAGTATTTT. Translating gives CASSKTSGRSTDTQYF.

V is TRBV7-8 and J is TRBJ1-5; D unclear. V shed 0 bases and J shed 0 bases, with 9 bases lying between them. Germline-derived CDR1 and CDR2 are SGHVS and FQNEAQ. The CDR3 loop spans 16 amino acids. CDR3 in DNA: TGTGCCAGCAGCTTAGCGGCGGTTTATAGCAATCAGCCCCAGCATTTT. Translating it yields CASSLAAVYSNQPQHF.

The chain uses TRBV11-2 and TRBJ2-1; D gene uncertain. The CDR3 runs to 16 residues. Trimming pared 0 bases from V and 1 base from J, leaving 10 bases between. Per germline, CDR1 SGHAT and CDR2 FQNNGV. The DNA of the CDR3 is TGTGCCAGCAGCTTAGAGGCAGATCCGTCCTACAATGAGCAGTTCTTC. Translated: CASSLEADPSYNEQFF. Complete variable domain (other parts from reference TRBV11-2 and TRBJ2-1): EAGVAQSPRYKIIEKRQSVAFWCNPISGHATLYWYQQILGQGPKLLIQFQNNGVVDDSQLPKDRFSAERLKGVDSTLKIQPAKLEDSAVYLCASSLEADPSYNEQFFGPGTRLTVL.

The rearrangement joins TRBV27 to TRBJ2-1; the match to TRBD2 covers 10 bases. V trimming: 3 bases; J trimming: 3 bases; junction bases outside the gene matches: 2. This CDR3 region has 15 residues. Germline V lookup: CDR1 MNHEY, CDR2 SMNVEV (reference sequence). The CDR3 sequence is CASSFGLAVYNEQFF. The CDR3 DNA reads TGTGCCAGCAGTTTCGGACTAGCGGTCTACAATGAGCAGTTCTTC.

The chain couples TRBV28 to TRBJ1-4; unclear D gene. Germline CDR1 MDHEN, CDR2 SYDVKM. The CDR3 extends over 15 amino acids. Deletions cut 6 bases from V and 8 bases from J, with 19 bases between. CDR3 DNA sequence: TGTGCCAGCAGCCTGGGAGGGTATTCGATCGAAAAACTGTTTTTT. Its protein is CASSLGGYSIEKLFF.

The genes are TRBV4-3 and TRBJ2-7, with 7 bases fitting TRBD2. The germline CDR1 and CDR2 sequences are LGHNA and YSLEER. After removal of 0 bases from V and 2 bases from J, the junction contained 7 bases not matched to a gene. The CDR3 sequence is 16 residues long. The CDR3 DNA is TGCGCCAGCAGCCAAGATCCACCGGGAGGCCCCTACGAGCAGTACTTC. It encodes CASSQDPPGGPYEQYF.

The chain employs TRBV11-2 and TRBJ1-1; D might be TRBD1 (5 bases). Trimming pared 1 base from V and 8 bases from J, leaving 14 bases between. Germline values: CDR1 SGHAT, CDR2 FQNNGV. The CDR3 loop spans 14 amino acids. This CDR3 is CASSLGGPGREAFF. The CDR3 nucleotides read TGTGCCAGCAGCTTAGGGGGACCCGGGAGAGAAGCTTTCTTT.

The chain joins TRBV28 to TRBJ1-6; no clear D. With 6 bases removed from V and 6 bases from J, the gap between germline ends came to 27 bases. Germline V gene data show CDR1 as MDHEN and CDR2 as SYDVKM. This CDR3 has 19 amino acids. The CDR3 loop is CASSSPGREGIVSNSPLHF. CDR3 bases: TGTGCCAGCAGCTCGCCAGGTAGAGAGGGTATTGTATCTAATTCACCCCTCCACTTT.

This chain links TRBV7-9 with TRBJ1-1; perhaps TRBD1 as D (5 bases). Germline V gene data show CDR1 as SEHNR and CDR2 as FQNEAQ (reference sequence). V was clipped by 4 bases and J by 9 bases, with 24 bases between them. The CDR3 runs to 16 residues. The CDR3 protein is CASSSPGGAGGSKAFF. CDR3 DNA sequence: TGTGCCAGCAGCTCTCCTGGAGGGGCCGGGGGGAGCAAAGCTTTCTTT.

Comment on this clone: The same CDR3 also results from other DNA sequences found in this sample. The J gene is TRBJ2-7, the V gene TRBV7-8; 11 nucleotides line up with TRBD2. Per germline, CDR1 SGHVS and CDR2 FQNEAQ. The CDR3 extends over 14 amino acids. The ends lost 3 bases at V and 3 bases at J; junction bases unmatched: 1. The CDR3 nucleotides read TGTGCCAGCAGCTTGGGACTAGCGGTCTACGAGCAGTACTTC. Its translation is CASSLGLAVYEQYF.

The rearrangement uses TRBV4-3 and TRBJ1-1, with a possible D match to TRBD1 (6 bases). This CDR3 comprises 15 residues. Per germline, CDR1 LGHNA and CDR2 YSLEER. Trimming stripped 0 bases from V and 5 bases from J, with 13 bases between. CDR3 DNA: TGCGCCAGCAGCCAAGACAGGGGATCGGGAACTGAAGCTTTCTTT. Translating gives CASSQDRGSGTEAFF.

This rearrangement joins TRBV5-1 to TRBJ2-3; 10 positions agree with TRBD2. Germline CDR1 SGHRS, CDR2 YFSETQ. Trimming at V came to 4 bases and at J to 5 bases, leaving 10 bases not matched to a gene. The CDR3 length is 16 residues. The CDR3 protein is CASSGLAGARIDTQYF. CDR3 nucleotides: TGCGCCAGCAGCGGGCTAGCGGGAGCCCGTATAGATACGCAGTATTTT.